This record concerns one TCR beta chain sequence. The data were taken from a study of blood T cells in healthy people across ages. A J-beta primer mix and a sample-barcoded 5' primer were used in a second PCR of about 7 to 12 cycles. TCRdb called the 5' RACE reads again in MiXCR, with one record for every CDR3 protein. There are about 1.6 million distinct CDR3 sequences in the sample; approximately 32% occur only once, and 11% lies in the top ten. Germline lookup yields CDR1 SEHNR and CDR2 FQNEAQ (reference sequence). V gave up 10 bases and J gave up 4 bases; unmatched junction bases: 1. CDR3 length: 11 amino acids.

This rearrangement joins TRBV7-9 to TRBJ2-3; 8 bases line up with TRBD2. The clonotype was recovered from a woman under 40 in good health. The specimen sequenced was blood. The CDR3 here is CATTSADTQYF. The DNA for the CDR3 is TGTGCCACGACTAGCGCAGATACGCAGTATTTT.